This T cell receptor (beta chain) was documented in a study of cytomegalovirus exposure and HLA in healthy donors. Study-wide points: The authors enumerated over 150 TCR beta chains as linked to cytomegalovirus. There was a cluster of highly shared sequence variants that was likely a sequencing artifact. Immune exposure data for these donors was limited to CMV serostatus. It was shown in a later analysis that HLA-associated TCR beta chains were more clonally expanded than other, equally common chains.

In the case of this clone: What it binds is unknown.

PCR employed 60 Vbeta and 13 Jbeta primers. Sequencing was performed with immunoSEQ multiplex PCR; in TCRdb, only in-frame clones are kept and a portion is missing. Here the sample spans some 120,000 clones, 70% to 80% being singletons. The CDR3 has 15 amino acids. V lost 1 base, J lost 5 bases, and 15 bases lay in between. Germline V lookup: CDR1 SGHRS, CDR2 YFSETQ. The TCR originated in a woman between 35 and 50 years old in good health and CMV-seropositive. V is TRBV5-1 and J is TRBJ2-5; D not certain. Sequencing was done on a sample of PBMCs. The CDR3 DNA is TGCGCCAGCAGCTTGAAAGCAAGTATCGAGGAGACCCAGTACTTC. Translated, it gives CASSLKASIEETQYF.